Listed below are T cell receptor beta chains from one sample, sequenced in a study of control samples from healthy donors and cancer patients. The data were produced by immunoSEQ multiplex PCR, yet TCRdb's version contains in-frame clones alone and is incomplete. The sample has about 130,000 clones, 70% to 90% seen once. The sample consisted of blood. All receptors derive from a man aged 50 to 60 in good health. The CDR3 runs from the conserved cysteine through the conserved F or W. Each record gives: D gene, CDR3 length, clone size, V gene, J gene, CDR3 protein, CDR3 DNA. D genes are given only for firm matches. Clone size is not always given. Where it is, it says once, few, many or a class for expanded clones.

d_gene: NA
len: 14
abundance: NA
v_gene: TRBV30
j_gene: TRBJ2-3
CDR3aa: CAWRTGSSTDTQYF
CDR3nt: TGTGCCTGGAGGACAGGATCTAGCACAGATACGCAGTATTTT

d_gene: NA
len: 13
abundance: once
v_gene: TRBV15
j_gene: TRBJ1-2
CDR3aa: CATSPSLNYGYTF
CDR3nt: TGTGCCACCAGTCCTAGTCTTAACTATGGCTACACCTTC

d_gene: NA
len: 14
abundance: NA
v_gene: TRBV5-1
j_gene: TRBJ2-1
CDR3aa: CASSLEWGSFEQFF
CDR3nt: TGCGCCAGCAGCTTGGAGTGGGGCAGTTTTGAGCAGTTCTTC

d_gene: TRBD1
len: 15
abundance: few
v_gene: TRBV27
j_gene: TRBJ2-7
CDR3aa: CASRKGGQGDYEQYF
CDR3nt: TGTGCCAGCCGGAAGGGGGGACAGGGAGACTACGAGCAGTACTTC

d_gene: TRBD2
len: 16
abundance: NA
v_gene: TRBV19
j_gene: TRBJ2-1
CDR3aa: CASSARLAGGYNEQFF
CDR3nt: TGTGCCAGTAGTGCCAGACTAGCGGGGGGGTACAATGAGCAGTTCTTC

d_gene: TRBD1
len: 15
abundance: NA
v_gene: TRBV27
j_gene: TRBJ2-7
CDR3aa: CASSLGTGSLYEQYF
CDR3nt: TGTGCCAGCAGTTTAGGGACAGGAAGCCTCTACGAGCAGTACTTC

d_gene: NA
len: 16
abundance: NA
v_gene: TRBV24-1
j_gene: TRBJ2-3
CDR3aa: CATSVYPGRTTDTQYF
CDR3nt: TGTGCCACCAGCGTATATCCGGGACGAACCACAGATACGCAGTATTTT

d_gene: TRBD1
len: 14
abundance: NA
v_gene: TRBV19
j_gene: TRBJ1-2
CDR3aa: CASSTTTGLAGYTF
CDR3nt: TGTGCCAGTAGTACAACGACAGGGCTGGCTGGCTACACCTTC

d_gene: NA
len: 11
abundance: NA
v_gene: TRBV24-1
j_gene: TRBJ2-5
CDR3aa: CATRLRETQYF
CDR3nt: TGTGCCACCAGGTTGAGGGAGACCCAGTACTTC

d_gene: TRBD1
len: 17
abundance: NA
v_gene: TRBV10-3
j_gene: TRBJ2-7
CDR3aa: CAISLHRIQGTGNEQYF
CDR3nt: TGTGCCATCAGCCTCCACCGGATACAGGGGACGGGAAACGAGCAGTACTTC

d_gene: NA
len: 17
abundance: NA
v_gene: TRBV13
j_gene: TRBJ1-1
CDR3aa: CASSTPDGNPENTEAFF
CDR3nt: TGTGCCAGCAGCACCCCGGACGGAAACCCTGAGAACACTGAAGCTTTCTTT

d_gene: TRBD1
len: 15
abundance: NA
v_gene: TRBV28
j_gene: TRBJ2-7
CDR3aa: CASRTPGQGRGEQYF
CDR3nt: TGTGCCAGCAGAACCCCGGGACAGGGTAGGGGTGAGCAGTACTTC

d_gene: TRBD2
len: 17
abundance: NA
v_gene: TRBV5-4
j_gene: TRBJ2-7
CDR3aa: CASSSMGLAGILYEQYF
CDR3nt: TGTGCCAGCAGCTCGATGGGACTAGCGGGGATTCTCTACGAGCAGTACTTC

d_gene: TRBD1
len: 16
abundance: NA
v_gene: TRBV11-2
j_gene: TRBJ2-2
CDR3aa: CASSFGQGTNTGELFF
CDR3nt: TGTGCCAGCAGCTTTGGACAGGGTACTAACACCGGGGAGCTGTTTTTT

d_gene: NA
len: 16
abundance: NA
v_gene: TRBV5-4
j_gene: TRBJ1-4
CDR3aa: CASSSEQGRTNEKLFF
CDR3nt: TGTGCCAGCAGCTCGGAGCAGGGGAGGACTAATGAAAAACTGTTTTTT

d_gene: NA
len: 14
abundance: NA
v_gene: TRBV19
j_gene: TRBJ1-1
CDR3aa: CASSIWGGGTEAFF
CDR3nt: TGTGCCAGTAGTATATGGGGCGGGGGCACTGAAGCTTTCTTT

d_gene: TRBD1
len: 16
abundance: NA
v_gene: TRBV7-6
j_gene: TRBJ2-1
CDR3aa: CASSLGTGGDWNEQFF
CDR3nt: TGTGCCAGCAGCTTAGGGACAGGGGGGGATTGGAATGAGCAGTTCTTC

d_gene: NA
len: 14
abundance: NA
v_gene: TRBV7-2
j_gene: TRBJ2-7
CDR3aa: CASSLATHRDEQYF
CDR3nt: TGTGCCAGCAGCTTAGCGACGCATAGGGACGAGCAGTACTTC

d_gene: TRBD1
len: 15
abundance: NA
v_gene: TRBV30
j_gene: TRBJ2-7
CDR3aa: CAWSVQLGTDYEQYF
CDR3nt: TGTGCCTGGAGTGTTCAGCTCGGGACAGATTACGAGCAGTACTTC

d_gene: NA
len: 13
abundance: NA
v_gene: TRBV7-3
j_gene: TRBJ1-1
CDR3aa: CASSLTVNTEAFF
CDR3nt: TGTGCCAGCAGCTTGACAGTGAACACTGAAGCTTTCTTT

d_gene: NA
len: 14
abundance: NA
v_gene: TRBV6-6
j_gene: TRBJ1-5
CDR3aa: CASSYVPAGQPQHF
CDR3nt: TGTGCCAGCAGTTACGTCCCCGCGGGTCAGCCCCAGCATTTT

d_gene: NA
len: 12
abundance: NA
v_gene: TRBV6-6
j_gene: TRBJ1-1
CDR3aa: CASTLVGGVAFF
CDR3nt: TGTGCCAGCACTCTCGTTGGGGGGGTAGCTTTCTTT

d_gene: NA
len: 16
abundance: NA
v_gene: TRBV11-3
j_gene: TRBJ2-7
CDR3aa: CASSQRAGQISYEQYF
CDR3nt: TGTGCCAGCAGTCAAAGGGCCGGTCAGATCTCCTACGAGCAGTACTTC

d_gene: TRBD2
len: 15
abundance: NA
v_gene: TRBV7-8
j_gene: TRBJ2-3
CDR3aa: CASSLALRTSQAQYF
CDR3nt: TGTGCCAGCAGCTTAGCGCTTAGGACTAGTCAGGCGCAGTATTTT

d_gene: NA
len: 13
abundance: NA
v_gene: TRBV28
j_gene: TRBJ1-2
CDR3aa: CASSFGQGYGYTF
CDR3nt: TGTGCCAGCAGTTTCGGGCAGGGCTATGGCTACACCTTC

d_gene: NA
len: 16
abundance: once
v_gene: TRBV7-3
j_gene: TRBJ2-2
CDR3aa: CASSLTPLGNTGELFF
CDR3nt: TGTGCCAGCAGCTTAACGCCACTCGGCAACACCGGGGAGCTGTTTTTT

d_gene: NA
len: 15
abundance: NA
v_gene: TRBV14
j_gene: TRBJ2-3
CDR3aa: CASSQMGNIVDTQYF
CDR3nt: TGTGCCAGCAGCCAAATGGGGAACATAGTAGATACGCAGTATTTT

d_gene: TRBD2
len: 17
abundance: NA
v_gene: TRBV6-1
j_gene: TRBJ2-1
CDR3aa: CASSDRLAGSSYNEQFF
CDR3nt: TGTGCCAGCAGTGATCGACTAGCGGGGAGCTCCTACAATGAGCAGTTCTTC

d_gene: NA
len: 13
abundance: NA
v_gene: TRBV3-1/TRBV3-2
j_gene: TRBJ2-7
CDR3aa: CASSQVRPYEQYF
CDR3nt: TGTGCCAGCAGCCAAGTGCGGCCCTACGAGCAGTACTTC

d_gene: NA
len: 14
abundance: NA
v_gene: TRBV6-6
j_gene: TRBJ1-1
CDR3aa: CASSYVGSNTEAFF
CDR3nt: TGTGCCAGCAGTTACGTTGGCAGCAACACTGAAGCTTTCTTT

d_gene: NA
len: 15
abundance: NA
v_gene: TRBV28
j_gene: TRBJ1-4
CDR3aa: CASSSPGQSNEKLFF
CDR3nt: TGTGCCAGCAGTTCGCCGGGTCAGAGTAATGAAAAACTGTTTTTT

d_gene: NA
len: 16
abundance: NA
v_gene: TRBV3-1/TRBV3-2
j_gene: TRBJ2-3
CDR3aa: CASSQRWWGITDTQYF
CDR3nt: TGTGCCAGCAGCCAAAGATGGTGGGGCATTACAGATACGCAGTATTTT

d_gene: TRBD2
len: 18
abundance: NA
v_gene: TRBV7-8
j_gene: TRBJ2-1
CDR3aa: CASSLNGGISGLYNEQFF
CDR3nt: TGTGCCAGCAGCCTAAACGGGGGGATATCGGGGCTTTACAATGAGCAGTTCTTC

d_gene: NA
len: 14
abundance: NA
v_gene: TRBV19
j_gene: TRBJ1-1
CDR3aa: CASSTWGGPDEAFF
CDR3nt: TGTGCCAGTAGTACTTGGGGGGGCCCGGATGAAGCTTTCTTT

d_gene: TRBD2
len: 17
abundance: NA
v_gene: TRBV29-1
j_gene: TRBJ2-5
CDR3aa: CSVEGGSLAGGQETQYF
CDR3nt: TGCAGCGTTGAAGGCGGTAGTCTAGCGGGGGGGCAAGAGACCCAGTACTTC

d_gene: NA
len: 14
abundance: NA
v_gene: TRBV5-1
j_gene: TRBJ2-1
CDR3aa: CASSSIPGDNEQFF
CDR3nt: TGCGCCAGCAGCTCGATACCGGGGGACAATGAGCAGTTCTTC

d_gene: NA
len: 16
abundance: NA
v_gene: TRBV5-1
j_gene: TRBJ2-4
CDR3aa: CASSYGLILAKNIQYF
CDR3nt: TGCGCCAGCAGCTACGGTCTCATTCTAGCCAAAAACATTCAGTACTTC

d_gene: NA
len: 15
abundance: NA
v_gene: TRBV19
j_gene: TRBJ2-3
CDR3aa: CASSGTPSSTDTQYF
CDR3nt: TGTGCCAGTAGTGGGACACCCAGTAGCACAGATACGCAGTATTTT

d_gene: NA
len: 12
abundance: NA
v_gene: TRBV4-1
j_gene: TRBJ2-1
CDR3aa: CASSLIGGEQFF
CDR3nt: TGCGCCAGCAGCCTAATAGGGGGTGAGCAGTTCTTC

d_gene: NA
len: 16
abundance: NA
v_gene: TRBV7-2
j_gene: TRBJ2-2
CDR3aa: CASSFMTQSVTGELFF
CDR3nt: TGTGCCAGCAGCTTCATGACACAATCAGTGACTGGGGAGCTGTTTTTT

d_gene: TRBD1
len: 16
abundance: NA
v_gene: TRBV25-1
j_gene: TRBJ2-3
CDR3aa: CASSEWGQGATDTQYF
CDR3nt: TGTGCCAGCAGTGAATGGGGACAGGGGGCAACAGATACGCAGTATTTT